This is a list of T cell receptor beta chains from one sample in a study of molecular identifiers for immune sequencing clone quantification. TCRdb re-analysed the PCR reads in MiXCR, keeping a single row per CDR3 protein. The sample holds roughly 90,000 distinct CDR3 sequences; about 23% are singletons and the top ten take approximately 0.78%. What was sequenced was naive CD8+ T cells from blood, with Jurkat cell RNA spiked in. The receptor set was obtained from a human donor in good health. Some libraries in this study had Jurkat cell RNA spiked in. CDR3s include the opening cysteine and the closing phenylalanine or tryptophan. The order of the fields is CDR3 protein, CDR3 DNA, J gene, D gene, clone size, V gene. A D gene is named only where the DNA matches it firmly. Not all rows give a size; the values are once, few, many and, for expanded clones, a class.

CASSQELKTQPPHEQYF TGCGCCAGCAGCCAAGAATTAAAGACACAACCACCCCACGAGCAGTACTTC TRBJ2-7 NA NA TRBV4-1
CASSYSRYNEQSF TGTGCCAGCAGTTACTCCCGCTACAATGAGCAGTCCTTC TRBJ2-1 NA NA TRBV6-2/TRBV6-3
CASSHWTGSTGELFF TGTGCCAGCAGTCATTGGACGGGGAGCACCGGGGAGCTGTTTTTT TRBJ2-2 NA many TRBV12-3/TRBV12-4
CASSVSSYEQYF TGTGCCAGCAGTGTAAGCTCCTACGAGCAGTACTTC TRBJ2-7 NA many TRBV12-3/TRBV12-4
CSARDSAAAYEQYF TGCAGTGCTAGAGATTCGGCGGCGGCCTACGAGCAGTACTTC TRBJ2-7 NA many TRBV20-1
CASRVPLYNEQFF TGCGCCAGCAGGGTCCCCTTATACAATGAGCAGTTCTTC TRBJ2-1 NA once TRBV10-2
CASRPPDGPTDTQYF TGTGCCAGCAGACCCCCGGACGGGCCCACAGATACGCAGTATTTT TRBJ2-3 NA NA TRBV12-3/TRBV12-4
CATSRSWGDQPQHF TGTGCCACCAGCAGATCCTGGGGCGATCAGCCCCAGCATTTT TRBJ1-5 NA few TRBV15
CAWDGGQMNTEAFF TGTGCCTGGGACGGGGGACAGATGAACACTGAAGCTTTCTTT TRBJ1-1 TRBD1 many TRBV30
CAGSEATRSGANVLTF TGTGCCGGCAGTGAAGCCACCCGCTCTGGGGCCAACGTCCTGACTTTC TRBJ2-6 NA NA TRBV2
CSARPRTRHEQYF TGCAGTGCTAGACCCCGGACTAGGCACGAGCAGTACTTC TRBJ2-7 TRBD2 few TRBV20-1
CASSFPAGERQYF TGTGCCAGCAGCTTTCCAGCGGGAGAGCGTCAGTACTTC TRBJ2-4 TRBD2 NA TRBV11-2
CSARDPLEGNPDTQYF TGCAGTGCTAGAGATCCGTTGGAGGGGAACCCAGATACGCAGTATTTT TRBJ2-3 NA NA TRBV20-1
CASSLRGTGELFF TGTGCTAGCAGCTTGCGAGGTACCGGGGAGCTGTTTTTT TRBJ2-2 NA few TRBV7-7
CASSPGQGCTEAFF TGTGCCAGCAGCCCCGGACAGGGCTGTACTGAAGCTTTCTTT TRBJ1-1 TRBD1 few TRBV5-3
CASSLDSSEDTQYF TGCGCCAGCAGCCTTGACAGTTCCGAAGATACGCAGTATTTT TRBJ2-3 NA many TRBV4-3
CASSPLSGPYQPQHF TGTGCCAGCAGCCCCCTGTCAGGGCCCTATCAGCCCCAGCATTTT TRBJ1-5 NA NA TRBV7-2
CASNPQESTDTQYF TGCGCCAGCAATCCACAGGAAAGCACAGATACGCAGTATTTT TRBJ2-3 NA many TRBV5-1
CASSEYSPGFSYEQYF TGTGCCAGCAGTGAATATAGCCCAGGGTTCTCCTACGAGCAGTACTTC TRBJ2-7 NA few TRBV25-1
CASSPGQGYAQYF TGCGCCAGCAGCCCCGGACAGGGATACGCGCAGTACTTC TRBJ2-7 TRBD1 NA TRBV4-1
CASSPGTRDYNEQFF TGTGCCAGTAGCCCCGGGACTAGGGACTACAATGAGCAGTTCTTC TRBJ2-1 TRBD2 NA TRBV19
CSVEAAGTGEQYF TGCAGCGTTGAAGCGGCAGGGACGGGCGAGCAGTACTTC TRBJ2-7 NA medium-sized TRBV29-1
CASRDYYEQHF TGTGCCAGTAGGGATTACTACGAGCAGCACTTC TRBJ2-7 NA NA TRBV19
CASSSSGGSGIYIQYF TGTGCCAGCAGTTCATCAGGGGGAAGTGGCATATACATTCAGTACTTC TRBJ2-4 TRBD1 NA TRBV12-3/TRBV12-4
CAWGSGNEQFF TGTGCCTGGGGGAGTGGCAATGAGCAGTTCTTC TRBJ2-1 NA NA TRBV30
CASSQVGGYNEQFF TGCGCCAGCAGCCAAGTGGGGGGTTACAATGAGCAGTTCTTC TRBJ2-1 NA NA TRBV4-1
CASSQDIAGVYEQCF TGCGCCAGCAGCCAAGATATAGCGGGGGTTTACGAGCAGTGCTTC TRBJ2-7 TRBD2 NA TRBV4-1
CASSRGPPRNNSPLHF TGTGCCAGCAGTCGCGGGCCCCCGAGGAATAATTCACCCCTCCACTTT TRBJ1-6 NA few TRBV5-8
CASSQNWDSRKPNNIQYF TGTGCCAGCAGCCAGAACTGGGACAGTCGGAAACCAAATAACATTCAGTACTTC TRBJ2-4 TRBD1 many TRBV3-1
CASSPDRGQFTDTQYF TGTGCCAGCAGCCCGGACAGGGGACAATTCACAGATACGCAGTATTTT TRBJ2-3 TRBD1 NA TRBV11-2